This paragraph reports one T cell receptor (beta chain). Time point here: peripheral blood 6 weeks after treatment start. The data were obtained in a study of PD-L1 blockade in urothelial cancer. Measured with immunoSEQ multiplex PCR; TCRdb has only the in-frame clones, and not every one. Among tens of thousands of clones listed, less than 95% were seen once. The sequencing here drew on PBMCs, taken around atezolizumab (anti-PD-L1) treatment. The receptor comes from a man aged 65 to 79 with urothelial cancer.

The CDR3 bases are TGTGCCAGCAGCTTCGGAGGGACCTTCACTGAAGCTTTCTTT. This codes for CASSFGGTFTEAFF. The chain employs TRBV5-6 and TRBJ1-1, with TRBD1 as a possible D gene (5 bases). This CDR3 has 14 amino acids. The germline V gene has CDR1 SGHDT and CDR2 YYEEEE. V lost 2 bases to trimming and J lost 4 bases, with 12 bases between them.